Presented here are 18 T cell receptor beta chains from one specimen sequenced in a study of Tregs in tolerant kidney transplant recipients (dated by TCRdb to about 2019). Library method: the immunoSEQ multiplex PCR assay. TCRdb stores this immuneACCESS table with in-frame sequences only. Part of the clones is absent; in the studies checked, under half of the shortfall reflects unresolved V genes, and no reason is known for the rest. Here the sample has about 64,000 clones; more than 75% occur a single time. The top ten constitute more than 3% of the sample. Per the publication, the time point label means: 6 months after combined kidney and bone marrow transplant. The transplants used related donors along with nonmyeloablative bone marrow transplantation, and in the human trials mixed chimerism was transient. The sequencing here drew on CD4+ T cells from blood (PBMCs), taken 6 months after the transplant. These receptors were taken from a human patient who received a combined kidney and bone marrow transplant. Some T cells may derive from the graft donor when a transplant has been performed.

On this clone itself: The sample holds other DNA sequences that translate to the same CDR3. V gene TRBV18 combines with J gene TRBJ1-1; D is unresolved. This CDR3 spans 15 amino acids. Trimming shortened V by 2 bases and J by 2 bases, and 12 bases separated the two germline ends. Germline lookup yields CDR1 KGHSH and CDR2 LQKENI. In DNA form, the CDR3 reads TGTGCCAGCTCACCAGCCCGGCAGACTAACACTGAAGCTTTCTTT. Translated: CASSPARQTNTEAFF.

The chain combines TRBV6-5 with TRBJ1-1; D is unclear. The CDR3 spans 11 residues. Deletions cut 2 bases from V and 11 bases from J, with 9 bases between. Germline lookup yields CDR1 MNHEY and CDR2 SVGAGI. The CDR3 protein is CASSYAEEAFF. In DNA form, the CDR3 reads TGTGCCAGCAGTTACGCGGAGGAGGCTTTCTTT.

The rearrangement uses TRBV5-1 and TRBJ1-2, with TRBD1 as a possible D gene (6 bases). Germline V gives CDR1 SGHRS, CDR2 YFSETQ. The CDR3 has 14 residues. V dropped 3 bases and J dropped 0 bases, with 9 bases sitting between them. The CDR3: CASSSGTTNYGYTF. The CDR3 bases are TGCGCCAGCAGCTCCGGGACAACTAACTATGGCTACACCTTC.

The chain employs TRBV11-2 and TRBJ1-1; a possible D gene is TRBD1 (6 bases). Germline V gene sequence: CDR1 SGHAT, CDR2 FQNNGV. This CDR3 comprises 13 residues. Trimming took 3 bases from V and 7 from J, leaving 12 bases between them. Here the CDR3 DNA reads TGTGCCAGCAGCTTCAGGACAGATCGTGAAGCTTTCTTT. The encoded protein is CASSFRTDREAFF. Looking up the rest from reference TRBV11-2 and TRBJ1-1 gives the full variable domain: EAGVAQSPRYKIIEKRQSVAFWCNPISGHATLYWYQQILGQGPKLLIQFQNNGVVDDSQLPKDRFSAERLKGVDSTLKIQPAKLEDSAVYLCASSFRTDREAFFGQGTRLTVV.

This clone was found a few times. This chain uses TRBV5-1 with TRBJ1-4; 7 bases fit TRBD1. The CDR3 is 15 amino acids. Germline CDR1 reads SGHRS; CDR2 reads YFSETQ. V shed 4 bases and J 0 bases; nucleotides not matched to a gene: 3. The CDR3 sequence is CASSQTGTTNEKLFF. The CDR3 coding sequence is TGCGCCAGCAGCCAGACAGGGACAACTAATGAAAAACTGTTTTTT.

V is TRBV7-2 and J is TRBJ2-7, with 9 bases that match TRBD2. J gave up 5 bases and V 2 bases, and 10 bases lay outside the gene matches. The CDR3 totals 16 residues. Looked up from germline, CDR1 is SGHTA and CDR2 is FQGNSA. The CDR3: CASSLRGGGAINEQYF. The CDR3 nucleotides are TGTGCCAGCAGCTTACGTGGCGGGGGGGCGATCAACGAGCAGTACTTC.

CDR3 DNA sequence: TGCGCCAGCAGCCAGGACGCCGGGACACTTATTAAGGAGCAGTACTTC. Protein product: CASSQDAGTLIKEQYF. V usage is TRBV4-3 and J usage is TRBJ2-7, with TRBD1 as a possible D gene (6 bases). V lost 3 bases to trimming and J lost 7 bases, with 22 bases between them. CDR3 length: 16 residues. The V gene's germline CDR1 is LGHNA and CDR2 YSLEER.

V and J are TRBV10-3 and TRBJ1-1; D is undetermined. The CDR3 contains 13 residues. Germline V gives CDR1 ENHRY, CDR2 SYGVKD. V was pared by 8 bases and J by 11 bases, with 21 bases between. The CDR3 loop is CAIRQDSFGLAFF. In DNA form, the CDR3 reads TGTGCCATCCGCCAAGACTCGTTCGGATTGGCTTTCTTT.

The rearrangement uses TRBV11-2 and TRBJ1-3; 7 nucleotides line up with TRBD1. The CDR3 is 15 amino acids. Germline V lookup: CDR1 SGHAT, CDR2 FQNNGV. V lost 10 bases to trimming and J lost 0 bases; unmatched junction nucleotides: 9. The CDR3 spells CATSKGQISGNTIYF. The CDR3 coding sequence is TGTGCCACGAGTAAGGGACAGATCTCTGGAAACACCATATATTTT. Variable domain in full (rest from reference TRBV11-2 and TRBJ1-3): EAGVAQSPRYKIIEKRQSVAFWCNPISGHATLYWYQQILGQGPKLLIQFQNNGVVDDSQLPKDRFSAERLKGVDSTLKIQPAKLEDSAVYLCATSKGQISGNTIYFGEGSWLTVV.

The J gene is TRBJ2-3, the V gene TRBV7-9; D might be TRBD2 (6 bases). The CDR3 has 14 residues. Germline lookup yields CDR1 SEHNR and CDR2 FQNEAQ (reference sequence). Trimming removed 5 bases from V and 4 bases from J, with 13 bases in between. The CDR3 loop is CASSPTSLADTQYF. The CDR3 region has the DNA TGTGCCAGCAGCCCGACTAGTTTGGCAGATACGCAGTATTTT.

The chain couples TRBV4-2 to TRBJ2-1, with 9 nucleotides matching TRBD1. The CDR3 length is 14 residues. V dropped 4 bases and J dropped 7; count of bases not matched to a gene: 5. From germline, CDR1 is LGHNA and CDR2 YNFKEQ. CDR3 DNA sequence: TGTGCCAGCAGCCCGATACAGGGGGCGAATGAGCAGTTCTTC. It encodes CASSPIQGANEQFF.

The chain employs TRBV5-1 and TRBJ2-7, with D perhaps matching TRBD2 (5 bases). The CDR3 loop spans 14 amino acids. Germline CDR1 and CDR2: SGHRS and YFSETQ. The ends were cut back, 1 base at V and 3 bases at J, with 11 bases in the middle. The chain's CDR3 is CASSLSEGRYEQYF. In DNA, the CDR3 is TGCGCCAGCAGCTTGTCAGAGGGTCGCTACGAGCAGTACTTC. The variable domain in full, with the rest retrieved from reference TRBV5-1 and TRBJ2-7, is KAGVTQTPRYLIKTRGQQVTLSCSPISGHRSVSWYQQTPGQGLQFLFEYFSETQRNKGNFPGRFSGRQFSNSRSEMNVSTLELGDSALYLCASSLSEGRYEQYFGPGTRLTVT.

CDR3 sequence reads: CASSQDVQSNTEAFF. In DNA, the CDR3 is TGCGCCAGCAGCCAAGATGTACAGTCGAACACTGAAGCTTTCTTT. The chain joins TRBV4-3 to TRBJ1-1; D not certain. The V end was cut by 0 bases, the J end by 1 base, with 9 bases between. The CDR3 contains 15 residues. Germline V gene sequence: CDR1 LGHNA, CDR2 YSLEER.

The chain employs TRBV5-5 and TRBJ2-7; TRBD1 aligns across 12 bases. The CDR3 contains 15 residues. The trim removed 3 bases at V and 5 bases at J, leaving 6 bases unmatched. Germline V gene lookup returns CDR1 SGHKS and CDR2 YYEKEE (reference sequence). The CDR3 nucleotides are TGTGCCAGCAGCTCCCGGGACAGGGGGCGGCACGAGCAGTACTTC. Amino acid sequence: CASSSRDRGRHEQYF.

The rearrangement joins TRBV14 to TRBJ2-5; 8 nucleotides agree with TRBD1. Trimming took 4 bases from V and 4 from J; bases not matched to a gene: 2. The CDR3 has 13 residues. Germline V gene sequence: CDR1 SGHDN, CDR2 FVKESK. The CDR3 region is CASSRGQGETQYF. The CDR3 DNA reads TGTGCCAGCAGCCGAGGACAGGGAGAGACCCAGTACTTC.

The rearrangement joins TRBV5-4 to TRBJ2-1; TRBD1 agrees at 8 bases. Germline V gene data show CDR1 as SGHNT and CDR2 as YYREEE (reference sequence). J lost 0 bases, V lost 4 bases, and 3 bases had no gene match. The CDR3 extends over 15 amino acids. The CDR3: CASSPTGASYNEQFF. CDR3 in DNA: TGTGCCAGCAGCCCGACAGGGGCCTCCTACAATGAGCAGTTCTTC.

This clone is deemed medium-sized. The chain is built from TRBV2 and TRBJ1-1, with D unresolved. CDR1 and CDR2 from the germline V gene are SNHLY and FYNNEI. Trimming removed 7 bases at V and 0 bases at J, with 9 bases between. CDR3 length equals 13 residues. The CDR3 nucleotides read TGTGCCAGCACCATCTCAGTGAACACTGAAGCTTTCTTT. It translates to CASTISVNTEAFF.

The V and J genes are TRBV2 and TRBJ2-2, with TRBD2 matching over 9 bases. The V gene's germline CDR1 is SNHLY and CDR2 FYNNEI. Germline trimming cut 5 bases from V and 0 bases from J; bases unmatched to any gene: 1. The CDR3 length is 15 residues. The chain's CDR3 is CASSLAGPNTGELFF. The CDR3 nucleotides are TGTGCCAGCAGTCTAGCGGGGCCGAACACCGGGGAGCTGTTTTTT.